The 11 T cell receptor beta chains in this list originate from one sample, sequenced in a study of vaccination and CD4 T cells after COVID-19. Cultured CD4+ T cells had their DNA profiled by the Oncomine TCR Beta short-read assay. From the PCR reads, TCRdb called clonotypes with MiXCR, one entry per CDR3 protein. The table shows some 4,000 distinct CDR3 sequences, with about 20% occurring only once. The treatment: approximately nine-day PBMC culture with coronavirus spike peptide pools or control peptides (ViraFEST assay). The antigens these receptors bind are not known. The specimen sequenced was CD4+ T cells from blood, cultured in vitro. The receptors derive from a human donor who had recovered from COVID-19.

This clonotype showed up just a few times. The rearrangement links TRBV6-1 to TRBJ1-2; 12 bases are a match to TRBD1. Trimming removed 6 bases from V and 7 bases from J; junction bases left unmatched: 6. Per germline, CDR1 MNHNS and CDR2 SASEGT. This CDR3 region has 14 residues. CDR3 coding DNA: TGTGCCAGCAGACCAACGGGACAGGGGGCTGGCTACACCTTC. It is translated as CASRPTGQGAGYTF.

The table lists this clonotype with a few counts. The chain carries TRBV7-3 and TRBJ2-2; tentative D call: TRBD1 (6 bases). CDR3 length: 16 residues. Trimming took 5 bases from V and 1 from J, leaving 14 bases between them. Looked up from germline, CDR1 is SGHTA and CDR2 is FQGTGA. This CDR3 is CASSLQGLRNTGELFF. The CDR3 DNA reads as TGTGCCAGCAGCCTTCAGGGGCTCCGGAACACCGGGGAGCTGTTTTTT.

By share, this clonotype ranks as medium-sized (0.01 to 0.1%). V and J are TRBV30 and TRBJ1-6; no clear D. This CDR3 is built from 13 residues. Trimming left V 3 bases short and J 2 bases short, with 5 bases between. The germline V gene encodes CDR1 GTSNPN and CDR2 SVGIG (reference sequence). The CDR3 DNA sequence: TGTGCCTGGAGAGTTACCTATAATTCACCCCTCCACTTT. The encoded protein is CAWRVTYNSPLHF.

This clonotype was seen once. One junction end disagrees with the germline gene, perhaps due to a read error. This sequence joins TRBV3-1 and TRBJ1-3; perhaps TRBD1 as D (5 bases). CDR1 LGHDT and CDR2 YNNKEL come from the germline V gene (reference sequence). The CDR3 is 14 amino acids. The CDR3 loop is CAGSPRGAGNTIYF. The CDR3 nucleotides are TGTGCCGGCAGCCCCCGGGGCGCTGGAAACACCATATATTTT.

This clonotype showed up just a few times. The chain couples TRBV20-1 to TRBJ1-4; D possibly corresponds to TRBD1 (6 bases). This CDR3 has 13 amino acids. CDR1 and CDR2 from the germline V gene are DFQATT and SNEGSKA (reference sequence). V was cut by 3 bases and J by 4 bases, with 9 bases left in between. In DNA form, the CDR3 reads TGCAGTGCTAGTAGGGGGTTTAATGAAAAACTGTTTTTT. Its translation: CSASRGFNEKLFF.

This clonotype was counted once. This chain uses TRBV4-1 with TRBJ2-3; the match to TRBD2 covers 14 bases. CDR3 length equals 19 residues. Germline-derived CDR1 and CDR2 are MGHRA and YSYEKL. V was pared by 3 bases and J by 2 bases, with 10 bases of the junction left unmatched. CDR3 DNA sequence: TGCGCCAGCAGCCAGAAAGGACTAGCGGGGGGCCACGACACAGATACGCAGTATTTT. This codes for CASSQKGLAGGHDTDTQYF.

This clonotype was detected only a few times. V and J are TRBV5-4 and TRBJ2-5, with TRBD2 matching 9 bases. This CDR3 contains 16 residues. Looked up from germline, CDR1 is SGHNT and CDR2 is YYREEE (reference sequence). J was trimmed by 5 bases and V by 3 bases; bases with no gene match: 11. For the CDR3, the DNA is TGTGCCAGCAGCTCTCTTAGCGGGGGCGCAGGGGAGACCCAGTACTTC. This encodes CASSSLSGGAGETQYF.

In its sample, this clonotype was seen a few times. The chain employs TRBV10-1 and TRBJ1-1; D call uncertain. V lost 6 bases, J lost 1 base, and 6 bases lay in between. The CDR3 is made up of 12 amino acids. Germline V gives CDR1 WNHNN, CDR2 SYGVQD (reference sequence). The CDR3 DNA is TGCGCCAGCAGCTCGGGGAACACTGAAGCTTTCTTT. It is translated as CASSSGNTEAFF.

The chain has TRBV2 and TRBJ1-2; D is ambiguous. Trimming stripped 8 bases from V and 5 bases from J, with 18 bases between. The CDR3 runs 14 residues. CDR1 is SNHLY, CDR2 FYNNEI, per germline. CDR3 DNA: TGTGCCAGCCTTAAGGCCCCCTCCGATTATGGCTACACCTTC. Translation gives CASLKAPSDYGYTF.

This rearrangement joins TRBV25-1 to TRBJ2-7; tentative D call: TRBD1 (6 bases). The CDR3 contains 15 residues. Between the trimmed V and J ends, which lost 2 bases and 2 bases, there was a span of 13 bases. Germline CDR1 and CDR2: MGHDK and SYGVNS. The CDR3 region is CASSETGTIAYEQYF. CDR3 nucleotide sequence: TGTGCCAGCAGTGAAACCGGGACAATAGCCTACGAGCAGTACTTC.

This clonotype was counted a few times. Written as DNA, the CDR3 is TGTGCCAGCAGCCCCGGGGGGAAGGGCTACACCTTC. It codes for CASSPGGKGYTF. The chain is built from TRBV6-1 and TRBJ1-2, with D possibly matching TRBD1 (5 bases). The CDR3 has 12 amino acids. V lost 6 bases to trimming and J lost 8 bases, with 13 bases between them. CDR1 is MNHNS, CDR2 SASEGT, per germline.